This T cell receptor (beta chain) was sequenced in a study of Ad26.COV2.S vaccination and SARS-CoV-2 variants. Turning to this clone: Its antigen remains unidentified.

Study results and caveats: Spike-specific CD8+ and CD4+ T cell responses reportedly showed substantial breadth after vaccination. Vaccine recipients had higher spike-specific TCR breadth than placebo recipients. Estimates derived from TCR breadth and depth analyses may have underestimated total T cell responses.

CDR3 length: 14 residues. V lost 1 base and J 5 bases, leaving 8 bases between the germline ends. CDR1 is LGHDT and CDR2 is YNNKEL in the germline V gene (reference sequence). TCRdb's table, derived via immunoSEQ multiplex PCR, lists solely in-frame clones and lacks some. The profile shows around 100,000 clones, around three quarters of them singletons. This chain links TRBV3-1 (or the pseudogene TRBV3-2) with TRBJ2-2; the D is unclear. The source was peripheral blood, collected after recovery from COVID-19. The sequence was obtained from a human donor who had recovered from COVID-19. The CDR3 bases are TGTGCCAGCAGCCAAGGTTGGAGAACCGGGGAGCTGTTTTTT. It codes for CASSQGWRTGELFF.